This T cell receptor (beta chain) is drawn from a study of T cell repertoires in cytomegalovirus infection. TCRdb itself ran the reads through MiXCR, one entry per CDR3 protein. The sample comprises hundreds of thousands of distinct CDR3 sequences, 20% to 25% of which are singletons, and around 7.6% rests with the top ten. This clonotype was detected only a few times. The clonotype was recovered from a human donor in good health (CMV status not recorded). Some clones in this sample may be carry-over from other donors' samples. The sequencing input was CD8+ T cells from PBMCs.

Written as DNA, the CDR3 is TGCAGTGCTAGAAGTGGAAACTCCTACGAGCAGTACTTC. Amino acids: CSARSGNSYEQYF. The chain has TRBV20-1 and TRBJ2-7; D is unclear. Germline CDR1 DFQATT, CDR2 SNEGSKA (reference sequence). With 2 bases removed from V and 0 bases from J, the gap between germline ends came to 8 bases. This CDR3 spans 13 amino acids.